A single sample gave rise to the 15 T cell receptor beta chains below, sequenced in a study of T cell responses to AZD1222 COVID-19 vaccine. This table comes from immunoSEQ multiplex PCR, and its TCRdb copy is limited to in-frame clones, with some not included. The sample yields some 190,000 clones, roughly 94% seen once. Sequences were derived from peripheral blood, sampled 28 days after the second dose of the MenACWY control vaccine. Every receptor here comes from an adult who received the MenACWY meningococcal vaccine as a control.

The genes are TRBV20-1 and TRBJ2-3; 7 nucleotides line up with TRBD1. The CDR3 runs 11 residues. The germline V gene has CDR1 DFQATT and CDR2 SNEGSKA (reference sequence). V trimming: 6 bases; J trimming: 5 bases; junction bases outside the gene matches: 2. The CDR3 loop is CSANRGDTQYF. The CDR3 coding sequence is TGCAGTGCAAACAGGGGAGATACGCAGTATTTT.

This clone came up once. CDR3: CASSWEQGGGNTIYF. The CDR3 bases are TGTGCCAGCAGTTGGGAACAGGGAGGAGGAAACACCATATATTTT. The V call is TRBV6-5, the J call TRBJ1-3; TRBD1 is a possible D gene (6 bases). V shed 4 bases and J shed 4 bases, with 14 bases lying between them. Germline V gene data show CDR1 as MNHEY and CDR2 as SVGAGI. This CDR3 comprises 15 residues.

V is TRBV7-3 and J is TRBJ2-7, with TRBD2 as a possible D gene (6 bases). This CDR3 has 12 residues. V shed 8 bases and J shed 3 bases, with 11 bases lying between them. In germline, CDR1 is SGHTA, CDR2 FQGTGA. The CDR3 DNA is TGTGCCAGCGGCGACGGGGGCTACGAGCAGTACTTC. This sequence encodes CASGDGGYEQYF.

This clone was detected only once. This chain connects TRBV20-1 to TRBJ1-6; D gene uncertain. V was cut by 3 bases and J by 7 bases, with 7 bases left in between. CDR3 length: 12 residues. The germline gives CDR1 DFQATT, CDR2 SNEGSKA (reference sequence). The CDR3 is CSASPGNSPLHF. CDR3 nucleotides: TGCAGTGCTAGTCCCGGGAATTCACCCCTCCACTTT.

The genes are TRBV3-1 (or the pseudogene TRBV3-2) and TRBJ2-3, with unresolved D. The V end lost 10 bases, the J end lost 5 bases, and 7 bases lay between the germline ends. CDR3 size: 10 residues. The germline V gene has CDR1 LGHDT and CDR2 YNNKEL (reference sequence). In DNA form, the CDR3 reads TGTGCCACCCTCGGAGATACGCAGTATTTT. Amino acid sequence: CATLGDTQYF.

This rearrangement joins TRBV29-1 to TRBJ2-7; the match to TRBD2 covers 8 bases. V gave up 7 bases and J gave up 1 base; unmatched junction bases: 9. The CDR3 has 14 amino acids. Germline CDR1 and CDR2: SQVTM and ANQGSEA. The CDR3 DNA reads as TGCAGCGCCCGGGGGACTAGGAGATCCTACGAGCAGTACTTC. It is translated as CSARGTRRSYEQYF.

In the case of this clone: Within the sample, other DNA sequences also encode this same CDR3. This chain joins TRBV9 and TRBJ1-1; a weak D match, TRBD1 (6 bases). CDR3 length equals 15 residues. Trimming removed 0 bases from V and 2 bases from J, with 11 bases in between. Germline V gene lookup returns CDR1 SGDLS and CDR2 YYNGEE. The CDR3 reads CASSVVGGANTEAFF. CDR3 in DNA: TGTGCCAGCAGCGTAGTCGGGGGCGCCAACACTGAAGCTTTCTTT.

This chain joins TRBV7-9 and TRBJ1-1, with 8 nucleotides matching TRBD1. Germline V CDR1 and CDR2: SEHNR, FQNEAQ (reference sequence). This CDR3 is 14 amino acids long. J was trimmed by 8 bases and V by 5 bases; bases with no gene match: 10. CDR3 bases: TGTGCCAGCAGCGGCCCCCACGACAGGGGAGAAGCTTTCTTT. Translating it yields CASSGPHDRGEAFF.

The chain joins TRBV5-1 to TRBJ2-3; weak D call: TRBD1 (6 bases). Trimming removed 5 bases at V and 0 bases at J, with 7 bases between. The CDR3 totals 13 residues. Germline CDR1 is SGHRS and CDR2 is YFSETQ. The CDR3 DNA reads as TGCGCCAGCAGGGACAGTAGCACAGATACGCAGTATTTT. Translated: CASRDSSTDTQYF.

The rearrangement uses TRBV19 and TRBJ1-5; 9 bases align to TRBD1. The CDR3 has 15 residues. Per the germline V gene, CDR1 is LNHDA and CDR2 is SQIVND (reference sequence). Trimming at V came to 4 bases and at J to 5 bases, leaving 6 bases not matched to a gene. CDR3 loop: CASSKLTGGYQPQHF. CDR3 DNA sequence: TGTGCCAGTAGTAAACTCACAGGGGGCTATCAGCCCCAGCATTTT.

The CDR3 loop is CASSQGPGTEAFF. The CDR3 DNA follows: TGTGCCAGCAGCCAAGGCCCAGGGACTGAAGCTTTCTTT. This rearrangement joins TRBV14 to TRBJ1-1, with D perhaps matching TRBD1 (5 bases). Trimming took 1 base from V and 5 from J, leaving 8 bases between them. The CDR3 runs to 13 residues. The germline V gene has CDR1 SGHDN and CDR2 FVKESK.

The chain joins TRBV27 to TRBJ2-2, with TRBD1 identical over 7 bases. The CDR3 contains 13 residues. CDR1 is MNHEY and CDR2 is SMNVEV in the germline V gene (reference sequence). Trimming cost V 4 bases and J 6 bases; bases outside gene matches: 2. DNA for the CDR3: TGTGCCAGCAGTTCAGGGGGTCCCGGGGAGCTGTTTTTT. It is translated as CASSSGGPGELFF.

This clone came up a few times. This rearrangement joins TRBV2 to TRBJ1-1, with a possible D match to TRBD1 (5 bases). Germline CDR1 SNHLY, CDR2 FYNNEI. V lost 7 bases and J lost 1, with 10 bases in between. This CDR3 has 13 residues. The chain's CDR3 is CASTDQGNTEAFF. The CDR3 DNA is TGTGCCAGCACTGATCAGGGGAACACTGAAGCTTTCTTT.

The genes are TRBV5-1 and TRBJ2-7; D is unresolved. The length of the CDR3 is 14 residues. Germline V gene data show CDR1 as SGHRS and CDR2 as YFSETQ. Trimming removed 4 bases from V and 0 bases from J, with 11 bases in between. The DNA for the CDR3 is TGCGCCAGCAGCCCCGGTCTCAACTCCTACGAGCAGTACTTC. Translation gives CASSPGLNSYEQYF.

The rearrangement links TRBV19 to TRBJ1-1; TRBD1 agrees at 9 bases. V shed 1 base and J 4 bases; nucleotides not matched to a gene: 1. In germline, CDR1 is LNHDA, CDR2 SQIVND (reference sequence). The CDR3 is made up of 14 amino acids. The DNA of the CDR3 is TGTGCCAGTAGTATAGGGACAGGGGCCACTGAAGCTTTCTTT. Its protein product is CASSIGTGATEAFF.